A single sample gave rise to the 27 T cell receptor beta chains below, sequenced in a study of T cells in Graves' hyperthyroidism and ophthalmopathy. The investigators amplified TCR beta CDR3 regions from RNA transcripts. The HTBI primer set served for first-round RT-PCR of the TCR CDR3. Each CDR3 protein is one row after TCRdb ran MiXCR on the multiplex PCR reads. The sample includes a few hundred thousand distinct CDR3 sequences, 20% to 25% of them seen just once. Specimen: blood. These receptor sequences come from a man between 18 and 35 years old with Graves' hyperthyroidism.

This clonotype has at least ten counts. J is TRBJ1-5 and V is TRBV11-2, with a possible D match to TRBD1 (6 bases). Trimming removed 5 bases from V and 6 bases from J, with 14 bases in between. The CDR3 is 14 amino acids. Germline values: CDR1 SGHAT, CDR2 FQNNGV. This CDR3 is CASSATGNSQPQHF. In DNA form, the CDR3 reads TGTGCCAGCAGCGCAACAGGGAACAGTCAGCCCCAGCATTTT.

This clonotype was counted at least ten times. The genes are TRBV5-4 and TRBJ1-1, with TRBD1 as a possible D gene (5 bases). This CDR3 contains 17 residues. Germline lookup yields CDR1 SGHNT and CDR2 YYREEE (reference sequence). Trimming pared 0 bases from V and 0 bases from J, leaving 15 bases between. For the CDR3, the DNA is TGTGCCAGCAGCTTGGGGAGGGAAGGGGTGGTGAACACTGAAGCTTTCTTT. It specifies CASSLGREGVVNTEAFF.

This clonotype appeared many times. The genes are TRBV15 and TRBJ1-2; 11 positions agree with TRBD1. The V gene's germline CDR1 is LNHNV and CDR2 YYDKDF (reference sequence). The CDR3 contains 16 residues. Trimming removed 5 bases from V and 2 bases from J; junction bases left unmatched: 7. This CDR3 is CATSGDRDRGNYGYTF. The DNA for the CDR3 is TGTGCCACCAGCGGGGACCGGGACAGGGGGAACTATGGCTACACCTTC.

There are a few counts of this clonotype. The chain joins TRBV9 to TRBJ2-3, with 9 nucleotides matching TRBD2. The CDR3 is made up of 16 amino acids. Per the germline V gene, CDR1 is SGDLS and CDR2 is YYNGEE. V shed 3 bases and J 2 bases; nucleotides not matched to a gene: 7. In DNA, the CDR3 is TGTGCCAGCAGCGGGTTCGAGCGGGGGGACACAGATACGCAGTATTTT. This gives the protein CASSGFERGDTDTQYF.

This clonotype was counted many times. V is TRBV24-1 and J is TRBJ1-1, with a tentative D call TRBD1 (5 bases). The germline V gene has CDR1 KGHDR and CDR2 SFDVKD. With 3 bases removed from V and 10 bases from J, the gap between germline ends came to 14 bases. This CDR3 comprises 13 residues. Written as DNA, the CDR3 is TGTGCCACCAGTGATCCCGGATCCGGGGGAGCTTTCTTT. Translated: CATSDPGSGGAFF.

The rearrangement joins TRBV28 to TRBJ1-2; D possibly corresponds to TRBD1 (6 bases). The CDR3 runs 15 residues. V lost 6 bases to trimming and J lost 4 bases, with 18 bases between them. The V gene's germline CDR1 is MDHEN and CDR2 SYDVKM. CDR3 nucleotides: TGTGCCAGCAGAACCACAGGGAGGGGTATCTATGGCTACACCTTC. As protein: CASRTTGRGIYGYTF.

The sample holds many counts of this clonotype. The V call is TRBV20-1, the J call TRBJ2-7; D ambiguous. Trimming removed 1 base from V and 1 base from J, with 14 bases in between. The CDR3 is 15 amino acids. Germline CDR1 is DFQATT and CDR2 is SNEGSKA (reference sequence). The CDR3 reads CSARGVRTASYEQYF. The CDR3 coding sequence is TGCAGTGCTAGAGGTGTCAGGACGGCGTCCTACGAGCAGTACTTC.

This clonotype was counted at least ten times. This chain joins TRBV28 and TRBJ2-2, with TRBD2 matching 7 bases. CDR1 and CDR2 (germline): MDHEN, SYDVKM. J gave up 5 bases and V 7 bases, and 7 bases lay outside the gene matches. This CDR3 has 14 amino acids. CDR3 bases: TGTGCCAGCATGAGGGAGGGAAGGACCGGGGAGCTGTTTTTT. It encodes CASMREGRTGELFF.

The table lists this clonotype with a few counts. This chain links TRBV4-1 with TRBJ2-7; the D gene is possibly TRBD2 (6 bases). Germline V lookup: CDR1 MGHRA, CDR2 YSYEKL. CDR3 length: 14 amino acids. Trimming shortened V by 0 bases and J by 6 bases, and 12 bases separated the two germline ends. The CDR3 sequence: CASSQDSRGSEQYF. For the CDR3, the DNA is TGCGCCAGCAGCCAAGATAGCCGGGGGAGCGAGCAGTACTTC.

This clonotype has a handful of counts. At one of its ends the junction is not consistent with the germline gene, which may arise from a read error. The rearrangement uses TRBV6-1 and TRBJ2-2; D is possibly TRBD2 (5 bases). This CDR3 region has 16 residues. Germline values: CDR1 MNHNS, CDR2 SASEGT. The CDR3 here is CASTPFLGGSTGELFF. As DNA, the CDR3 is TGCGCCAGCACCCCCTTTTTAGGAGGCAGCACCGGGGAGCTGTTTTTT.

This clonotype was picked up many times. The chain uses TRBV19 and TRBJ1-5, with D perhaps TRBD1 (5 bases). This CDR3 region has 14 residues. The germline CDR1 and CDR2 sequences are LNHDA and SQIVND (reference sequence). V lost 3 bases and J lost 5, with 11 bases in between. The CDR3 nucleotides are TGTGCCAGTAGTATGGGGACGACGTATCAGCCCCAGCATTTT. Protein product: CASSMGTTYQPQHF.

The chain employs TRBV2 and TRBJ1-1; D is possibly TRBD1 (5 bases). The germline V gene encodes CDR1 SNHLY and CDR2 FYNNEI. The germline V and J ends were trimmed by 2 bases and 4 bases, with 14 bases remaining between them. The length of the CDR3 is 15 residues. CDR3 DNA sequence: TGTGCCAGCAGTGAAAGGGGACCGTCAGTCACTGAAGCTTTCTTT. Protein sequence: CASSERGPSVTEAFF.

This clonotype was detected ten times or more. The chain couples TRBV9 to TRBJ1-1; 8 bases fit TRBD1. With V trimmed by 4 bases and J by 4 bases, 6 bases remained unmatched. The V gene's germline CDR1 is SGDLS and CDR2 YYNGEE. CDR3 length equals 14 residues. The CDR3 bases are TGTGCCAGCAGCCCCAATACAGGGGGCACTGAAGCTTTCTTT. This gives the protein CASSPNTGGTEAFF.

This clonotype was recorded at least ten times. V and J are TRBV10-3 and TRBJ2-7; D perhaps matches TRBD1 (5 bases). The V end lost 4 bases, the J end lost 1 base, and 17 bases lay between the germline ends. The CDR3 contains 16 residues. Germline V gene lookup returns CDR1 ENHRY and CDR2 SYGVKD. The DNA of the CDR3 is TGTGCCATCAGTGTTACAGGATCGGTGGGGTCCTACGAGCAGTACTTC. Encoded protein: CAISVTGSVGSYEQYF.

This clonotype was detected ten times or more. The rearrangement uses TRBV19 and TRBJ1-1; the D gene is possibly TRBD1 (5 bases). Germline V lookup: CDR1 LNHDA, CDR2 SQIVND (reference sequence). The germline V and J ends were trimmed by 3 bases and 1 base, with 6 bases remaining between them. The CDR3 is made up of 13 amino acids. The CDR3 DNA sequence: TGTGCCAGTAGTATTGGGGCGAACACTGAAGCTTTCTTT. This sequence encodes CASSIGANTEAFF.

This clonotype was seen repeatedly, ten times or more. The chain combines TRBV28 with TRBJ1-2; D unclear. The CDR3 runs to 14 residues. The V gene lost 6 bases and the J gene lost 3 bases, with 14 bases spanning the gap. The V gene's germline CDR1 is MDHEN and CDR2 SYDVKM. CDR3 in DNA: TGTGCCAGCAGCCCCATGGGGTCGGACTATGGCTACACCTTC. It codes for CASSPMGSDYGYTF.

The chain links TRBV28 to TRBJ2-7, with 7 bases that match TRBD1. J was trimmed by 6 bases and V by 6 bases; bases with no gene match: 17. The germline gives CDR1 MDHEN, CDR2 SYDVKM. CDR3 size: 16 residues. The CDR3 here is CASRPPTRQGESEQYV. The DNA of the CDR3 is TGTGCCAGCAGACCACCAACTCGACAGGGTGAGTCCGAGCAGTACGTC.

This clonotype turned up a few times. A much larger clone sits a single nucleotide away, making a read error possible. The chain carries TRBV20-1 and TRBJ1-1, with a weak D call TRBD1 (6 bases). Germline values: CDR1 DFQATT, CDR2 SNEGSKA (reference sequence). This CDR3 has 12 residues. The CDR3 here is CSAKGGDTEACF. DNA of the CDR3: TGCAGTGCCAAAGGAGGGGACACTGAAGCTTGCTTT.

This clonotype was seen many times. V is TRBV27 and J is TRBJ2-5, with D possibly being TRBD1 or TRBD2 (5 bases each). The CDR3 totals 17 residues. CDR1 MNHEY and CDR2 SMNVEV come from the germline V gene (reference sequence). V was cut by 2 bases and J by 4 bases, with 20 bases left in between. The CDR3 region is CASSLKAPGARGETQYF. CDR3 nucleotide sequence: TGTGCCAGCAGTTTAAAGGCCCCGGGTGCGAGGGGAGAGACCCAGTACTTC.

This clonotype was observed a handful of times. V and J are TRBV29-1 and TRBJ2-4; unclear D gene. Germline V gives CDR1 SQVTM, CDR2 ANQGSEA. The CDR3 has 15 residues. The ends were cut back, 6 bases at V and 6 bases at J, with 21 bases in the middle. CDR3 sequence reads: CSVSSDTLSINIQYF. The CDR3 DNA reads TGCAGCGTCTCCTCCGATACCTTGTCTATAAACATTCAGTACTTC.

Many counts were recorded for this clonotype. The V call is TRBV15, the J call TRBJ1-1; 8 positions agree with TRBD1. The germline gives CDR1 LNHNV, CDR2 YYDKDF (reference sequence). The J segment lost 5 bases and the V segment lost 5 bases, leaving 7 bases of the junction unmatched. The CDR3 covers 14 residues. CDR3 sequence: CATSPGQGWTEAFF. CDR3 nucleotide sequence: TGTGCCACCAGCCCCGGACAGGGATGGACTGAAGCTTTCTTT.

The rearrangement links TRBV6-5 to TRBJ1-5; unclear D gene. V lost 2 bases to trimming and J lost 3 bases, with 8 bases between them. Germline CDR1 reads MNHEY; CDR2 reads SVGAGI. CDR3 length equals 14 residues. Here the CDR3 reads CASSYGRDNQPQHF. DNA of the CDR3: TGTGCCAGCAGTTACGGCCGGGACAATCAGCCCCAGCATTTT.

Here the CDR3 reads CASSFPGTGGGEQYF. CDR3 DNA sequence: TGTGCCAGCAGCTTTCCCGGGACAGGGGGCGGCGAGCAGTACTTC. The V gene is TRBV5-6, the J gene TRBJ2-7, with 12 positions matching TRBD1. Per the germline V gene, CDR1 is SGHDT and CDR2 is YYEEEE. CDR3 size: 15 residues. J lost 6 bases, V lost 2 bases, and 6 bases had no gene match.

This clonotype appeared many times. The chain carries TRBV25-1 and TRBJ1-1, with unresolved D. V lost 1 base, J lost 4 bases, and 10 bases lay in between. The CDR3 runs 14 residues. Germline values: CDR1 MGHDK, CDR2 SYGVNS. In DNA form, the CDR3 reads TGTGCCAGCAGTGAATCCCGGGTCCCCACTGAAGCTTTCTTT. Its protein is CASSESRVPTEAFF.

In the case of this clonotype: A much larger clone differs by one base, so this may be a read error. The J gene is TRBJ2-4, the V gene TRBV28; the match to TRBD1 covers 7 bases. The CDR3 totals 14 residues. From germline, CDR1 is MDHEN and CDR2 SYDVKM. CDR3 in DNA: TGTGCCAGCAGCCCGGGACAGTTCGAGGACATTCGGTACTTC. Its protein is CASSPGQFEDIRYF.

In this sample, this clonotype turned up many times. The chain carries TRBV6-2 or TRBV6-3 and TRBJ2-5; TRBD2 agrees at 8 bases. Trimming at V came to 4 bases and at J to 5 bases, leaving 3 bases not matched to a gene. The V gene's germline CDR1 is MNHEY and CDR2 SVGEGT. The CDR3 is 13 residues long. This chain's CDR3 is CASSSAGAETQYF. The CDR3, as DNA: TGTGCCAGCAGTTCAGCGGGGGCGGAGACCCAGTACTTC.

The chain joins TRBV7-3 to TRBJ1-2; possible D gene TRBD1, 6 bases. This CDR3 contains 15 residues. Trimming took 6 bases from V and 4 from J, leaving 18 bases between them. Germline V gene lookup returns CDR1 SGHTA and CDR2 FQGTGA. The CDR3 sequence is CASSSNWTEFYGYTF. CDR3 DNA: TGTGCCAGCAGTTCGAACTGGACAGAATTCTATGGCTACACCTTC.